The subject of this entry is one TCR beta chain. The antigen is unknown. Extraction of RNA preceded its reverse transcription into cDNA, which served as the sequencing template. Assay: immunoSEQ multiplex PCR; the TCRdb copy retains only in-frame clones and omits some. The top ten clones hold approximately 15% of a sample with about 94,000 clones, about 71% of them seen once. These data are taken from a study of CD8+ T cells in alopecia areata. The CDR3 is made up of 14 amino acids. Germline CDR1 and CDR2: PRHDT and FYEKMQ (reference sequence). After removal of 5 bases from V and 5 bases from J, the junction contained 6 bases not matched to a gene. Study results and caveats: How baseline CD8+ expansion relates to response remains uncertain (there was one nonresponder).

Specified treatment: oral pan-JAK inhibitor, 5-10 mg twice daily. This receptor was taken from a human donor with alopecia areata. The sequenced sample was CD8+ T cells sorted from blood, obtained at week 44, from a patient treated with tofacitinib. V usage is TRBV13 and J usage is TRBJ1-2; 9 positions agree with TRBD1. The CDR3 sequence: CASSEDRGRYGYTF. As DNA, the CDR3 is TGTGCCAGCAGCGAGGACAGGGGAAGGTATGGCTACACCTTC.